These 20 T cell receptor beta chains originate from one sample sequenced in a study of cytomegalovirus exposure and HLA in healthy donors. The study ran its PCR with 60 Vbeta and 13 Jbeta primers. The table came from immunoSEQ multiplex PCR; TCRdb's copy has only in-frame clones and leaves some out. Of 85,000 to 130,000 clones in the sample, roughly four fifths are singletons; the top ten hold under 4%. Sequencing used PBMCs. The receptors stem from a man between 60 and 75 years old in good health and CMV-seronegative.

V is TRBV4-1 and J is TRBJ2-1; 7 nucleotides line up with TRBD1. The CDR3 is 19 amino acids. Trimming took 5 bases from V and 2 from J; bases not matched to a gene: 18. The germline V gene has CDR1 MGHRA and CDR2 YSYEKL. The CDR3 here is CASSARSEDRVRAYNEQFF. Here the CDR3 DNA reads TGCGCCAGCAGCGCCCGCTCCGAAGACAGGGTGAGGGCCTACAATGAGCAGTTCTTC.

V usage is TRBV19 and J usage is TRBJ2-5; 8 bases match TRBD2. The CDR3 is 13 amino acids. Germline V gives CDR1 LNHDA, CDR2 SQIVND (reference sequence). With 5 bases clipped from V and 5 bases from J, the junction kept 4 bases outside the gene matches. This CDR3 is CASSAVAGETQYF. CDR3 coding DNA: TGTGCCAGTAGTGCGGTAGCGGGGGAGACCCAGTACTTC.

The V call is TRBV5-1, the J call TRBJ1-2, with D hard to call. Germline CDR1 SGHRS, CDR2 YFSETQ. This CDR3 region has 17 residues. Between the trimmed V and J ends, which lost 0 bases and 5 bases, there was a span of 20 bases. The CDR3, as DNA: TGCGCCAGCAGCTTGGCGGGAATCCCGGCAGGAAGGTATGGCTACACCTTC. Amino acids: CASSLAGIPAGRYGYTF.

This clone was recorded a few times. This chain links TRBV6-1 with TRBJ2-7, with D tentatively TRBD2 (5 bases). Germline assignment: CDR1 MNHNS and CDR2 SASEGT. This CDR3 spans 14 amino acids. Deletions cut 0 bases from V and 3 bases from J, with 9 bases between. As DNA, the CDR3 is TGTGCCAGCAGTGAAGCGCTTCGGGACTACGAGCAGTACGTC. This gives the protein CASSEALRDYEQYV.

This clone was counted only a few times. The chain is built from TRBV2 and TRBJ1-5, with D maybe TRBD1 (6 bases). The CDR3 extends over 13 amino acids. V was trimmed by 5 bases and J by 7 bases, leaving 12 bases between them. Germline lookup yields CDR1 SNHLY and CDR2 FYNNEI. The CDR3 DNA reads as TGTGCCAGCAGTAGTCAGGGGATACAGCCCCAGCATTTT. This sequence encodes CASSSQGIQPQHF.

The chain couples TRBV5-1 to TRBJ1-4; maybe TRBD1 (5 bases). Germline loops: CDR1 SGHRS, CDR2 YFSETQ. Trimming left V 5 bases short and J 10 bases short, with 18 bases between. The CDR3 is made up of 14 amino acids. As DNA, the CDR3 is TGCGCCAGCAGGCCTGATGCGGGGGGGGGAAAACTGTTTTTT. It yields the protein CASRPDAGGGKLFF.

The V call is TRBV5-1, the J call TRBJ1-2; D is undetermined. V was trimmed by 0 bases and J by 0 bases, leaving 9 bases between them. Germline lookup yields CDR1 SGHRS and CDR2 YFSETQ. This CDR3 contains 15 residues. The DNA of the CDR3 is TGCGCCAGCAGCTTGGTAGGCGGAACTAACTATGGCTACACCTTC. This gives the protein CASSLVGGTNYGYTF.

This clone is a singleton in its sample. The chain combines TRBV27 with TRBJ1-1; 8 bases map to TRBD1. V gave up 6 bases and J gave up 5 bases; unmatched junction bases: 11. The CDR3 covers 15 residues. CDR1 is MNHEY, CDR2 SMNVEV, per germline (reference sequence). CDR3 in amino acids: CASRSNRDRITEAFF. The DNA of the CDR3 is TGTGCCAGCAGATCAAATCGGGACAGGATAACTGAAGCTTTCTTT.

In regard to this clone: In the same sample, other DNA sequences code for this CDR3. CDR3 nucleotides: TGCGCCAGCAGCCCTAATACAGGGGGCAACTATGGCTACACCTTC. It yields the protein CASSPNTGGNYGYTF. V is TRBV5-1 and J is TRBJ1-2, with 9 bases fitting TRBD1. V lost 4 bases, J lost 2 bases, and 6 bases stayed unmatched. This CDR3 has 15 amino acids. Germline CDR1 and CDR2: SGHRS and YFSETQ. Looking up the rest from reference TRBV5-1 and TRBJ1-2 gives the full variable domain: KAGVTQTPRYLIKTRGQQVTLSCSPISGHRSVSWYQQTPGQGLQFLFEYFSETQRNKGNFPGRFSGRQFSNSRSEMNVSTLELGDSALYLCASSPNTGGNYGYTFGSGTRLTVV.

This rearrangement joins TRBV29-1 to TRBJ2-3; the match to TRBD1 covers 11 bases. The V gene's germline CDR1 is SQVTM and CDR2 ANQGSEA. The V and J ends lost 8 bases and 3 bases, in that order; junction bases with no gene match: 4. This CDR3 comprises 13 residues. The CDR3 spells CSLGDRGTDTQYF. In DNA form, the CDR3 reads TGCAGCTTGGGGGACAGGGGGACAGATACGCAGTATTTT.

The chain couples TRBV7-6 to TRBJ1-1; possible D gene TRBD1, 6 bases. The CDR3 contains 16 residues. Germline values: CDR1 SGHVS, CDR2 FNYEAQ. Trimming took 1 base from V and 0 from J, leaving 12 bases between them. CDR3 sequence reads: CASSLVGGTLNTEAFF. Here the CDR3 DNA reads TGTGCCAGCAGCTTAGTGGGGGGGACACTGAACACTGAAGCTTTCTTT.

The chain employs TRBV7-2 and TRBJ2-5, with TRBD2 matching 10 bases. In germline, CDR1 is SGHTA, CDR2 FQGNSA. This CDR3 is built from 20 residues. V lost 0 bases and J lost 0; bases outside the gene matches: 13. The CDR3 loop reads CASSLAWVLAGGMYQETQYF. CDR3 nucleotides: TGTGCCAGCAGCTTAGCGTGGGTCTTAGCGGGGGGTATGTACCAAGAGACCCAGTACTTC.

The V call is TRBV2, the J call TRBJ1-2; 7 nucleotides match TRBD1. The CDR3 contains 13 residues. The V gene end was trimmed by 11 bases and the J gene end by 8 bases; junction bases not matched to a gene: 14. CDR1 is SNHLY and CDR2 is FYNNEI in the germline V gene. The CDR3 DNA reads TGTGCCTCCAACCCTGAGGGGGCGAGGGGCTACACCTTC. It yields the protein CASNPEGARGYTF.

V gene TRBV28 combines with J gene TRBJ2-7; D might be TRBD1 (5 bases). Germline V gene lookup returns CDR1 MDHEN and CDR2 SYDVKM. This CDR3 region has 13 residues. Trimming stripped 4 bases from V and 5 bases from J, with 12 bases between. CDR3 in DNA: TGTGCCAGCAGTTACCAGGGATCGAACGAGCAGTACTTC. Its protein is CASSYQGSNEQYF. Based on the CDR3 plus reference TRBV28 and TRBJ2-7, the full variable domain is DVKVTQSSRYLVKRTGEKVFLECVQDMDHENMFWYRQDPGLGLRLIYFSYDVKMKEKGDIPEGYSVSREKKERFSLILESASTNQTSMYLCASSYQGSNEQYFGPGTRLTVT.

The V call is TRBV9, the J call TRBJ1-1; TRBD1 is a possible D gene (5 bases). V lost 3 bases and J 0 bases, leaving 9 bases between the germline ends. The CDR3 covers 14 residues. Germline V gene sequence: CDR1 SGDLS, CDR2 YYNGEE. The CDR3 sequence is CASSGAGLNTEAFF. The CDR3 coding sequence is TGTGCCAGCAGCGGGGCAGGGCTGAACACTGAAGCTTTCTTT. Combining the CDR3 with reference TRBV9 and TRBJ1-1 gives the whole variable domain DSGVTQTPKHLITATGQRVTLRCSPRSGDLSVYWYQQSLDQGLQFLIQYYNGEERAKGNILERFSAQQFPDLHSELNLSSLELGDSALYFCASSGAGLNTEAFFGQGTRLTVV.

This rearrangement joins TRBV5-1 to TRBJ2-5, with TRBD1 as a possible D gene (6 bases). Germline V lookup: CDR1 SGHRS, CDR2 YFSETQ. The CDR3 totals 13 residues. Trimming cost V 4 bases and J 5 bases, with 12 bases left between them. This CDR3 reads CASSPQGSETQYF. CDR3 DNA: TGCGCCAGCAGCCCACAGGGTTCGGAGACCCAGTACTTC. Full variable domain (missing parts from reference TRBV5-1 and TRBJ2-5): KAGVTQTPRYLIKTRGQQVTLSCSPISGHRSVSWYQQTPGQGLQFLFEYFSETQRNKGNFPGRFSGRQFSNSRSEMNVSTLELGDSALYLCASSPQGSETQYFGPGTRLLVL.

This chain connects TRBV4-3 to TRBJ2-1; 9 bases match TRBD1. Germline trimming cut 0 bases from V and 2 bases from J; bases unmatched to any gene: 8. This CDR3 region has 18 residues. Germline CDR1 LGHNA, CDR2 YSLEER. CDR3 in DNA: TGCGCCAGCAGCCAAGATTTGGGACAGGGTCCCCCCTACAATGAGCAGTTCTTC. This codes for CASSQDLGQGPPYNEQFF.

This clone was detected only once. This rearrangement joins TRBV5-1 to TRBJ1-1; TRBD1 aligns across 9 bases. The germline V gene encodes CDR1 SGHRS and CDR2 YFSETQ. Losses at the gene ends were 4 bases for V and 5 bases for J; bases not matched to a gene: 9. This CDR3 region has 15 residues. In nucleotides, the CDR3 is TGCGCCAGCAGCCTACAGGACAGGGGACGTACTGAAGCTTTCTTT. It codes for CASSLQDRGRTEAFF.

The rearrangement links TRBV2 to TRBJ1-1, with D perhaps TRBD1 (6 bases). The CDR3 is made up of 13 amino acids. The V gene lost 5 bases and the J gene lost 2 bases, with 9 bases spanning the gap. Germline CDR1 is SNHLY and CDR2 is FYNNEI. CDR3 residues: CASSSTGNTEAFF. The CDR3 nucleotides read TGTGCCAGCAGTTCGACAGGAAACACTGAAGCTTTCTTT.

The chain couples TRBV5-8 to TRBJ2-1; TRBD1 matches 7 bases. Germline loops: CDR1 SGHTS, CDR2 YDEGEE. This CDR3 is 15 amino acids long. V trimming: 4 bases; J trimming: 7 bases; junction bases outside the gene matches: 11. CDR3 nucleotide sequence: TGTGCCAGCAGCCTCGACAGGGTCCAGAGTAATGAGCAGTTCTTC. Protein sequence: CASSLDRVQSNEQFF.